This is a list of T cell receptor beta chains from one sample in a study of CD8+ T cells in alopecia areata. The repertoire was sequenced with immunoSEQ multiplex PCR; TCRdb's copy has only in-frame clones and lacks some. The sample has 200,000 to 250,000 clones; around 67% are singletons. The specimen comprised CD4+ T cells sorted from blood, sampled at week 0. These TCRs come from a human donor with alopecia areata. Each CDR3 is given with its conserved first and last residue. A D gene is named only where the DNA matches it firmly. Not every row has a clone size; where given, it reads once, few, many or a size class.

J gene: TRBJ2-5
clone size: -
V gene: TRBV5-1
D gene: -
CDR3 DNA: TGCGCCAGCAGCTTGGTTGCGGGGGCCATCCAAGAGACCCAGTACTTC
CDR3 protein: CASSLVAGAIQETQYF

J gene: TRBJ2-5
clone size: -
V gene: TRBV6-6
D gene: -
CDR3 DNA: TGTGCCAGCAGTTACAAAGGGGGCGGGGGCGAGACCCAGTACTTC
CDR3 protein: CASSYKGGGGETQYF

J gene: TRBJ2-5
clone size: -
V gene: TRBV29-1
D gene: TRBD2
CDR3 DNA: TGCAGCTCCTCCGCGGGGGTCCAAGAGACCCAGTACTTC
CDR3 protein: CSSSAGVQETQYF

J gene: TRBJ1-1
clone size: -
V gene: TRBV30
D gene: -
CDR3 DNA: TGTGCCTTGAAGACAAGTCGGACCTACATGAACACTGAAGCTTTCTTT
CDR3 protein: CALKTSRTYMNTEAFF

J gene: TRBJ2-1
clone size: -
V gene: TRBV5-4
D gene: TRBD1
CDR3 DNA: TGTGCCAGCAGCTTGGACAGGGGGTCCTACAATGAGCAGTTCTTC
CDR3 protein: CASSLDRGSYNEQFF

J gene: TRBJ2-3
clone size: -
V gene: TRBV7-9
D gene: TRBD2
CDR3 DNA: TGTGCCAGCAGCTTAAATAGCGGGGGTGCAGATACGCAGTATTTT
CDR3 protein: CASSLNSGGADTQYF

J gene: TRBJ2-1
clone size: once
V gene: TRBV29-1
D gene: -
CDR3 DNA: TGCAGCGTTGCCCTAGCCAATGAGCAGTTCTTC
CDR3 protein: CSVALANEQFF

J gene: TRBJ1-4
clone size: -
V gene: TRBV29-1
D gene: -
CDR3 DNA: TGCAGCGGGGGGCTTAATGAAAAACTGTTTTTT
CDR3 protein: CSGGLNEKLFF

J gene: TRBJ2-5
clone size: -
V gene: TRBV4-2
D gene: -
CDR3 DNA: TGTGCCAGCAGCCAAGCCGGGAGAGGGGAGACCCAGTACTTC
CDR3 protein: CASSQAGRGETQYF

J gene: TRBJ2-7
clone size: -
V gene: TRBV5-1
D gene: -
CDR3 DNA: TGCGCCAGCAGCGACCGGAGCAGCGGAGGACTGAGCGAGCAGTACTTC
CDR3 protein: CASSDRSSGGLSEQYF

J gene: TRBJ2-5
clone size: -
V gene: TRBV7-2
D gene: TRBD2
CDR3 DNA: TGTGCCAGCAGCCGAGACCTGACTAGCGGTAAAGAGACCCAGTACTTC
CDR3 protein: CASSRDLTSGKETQYF

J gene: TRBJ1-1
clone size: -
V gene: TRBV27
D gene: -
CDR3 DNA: TGTGCCAGCAGCCCGCTGCGGACGATCAAAGCTTTCTTT
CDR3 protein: CASSPLRTIKAFF

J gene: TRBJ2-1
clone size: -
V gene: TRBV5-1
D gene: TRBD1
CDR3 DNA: TGCGCCAGCAGCTTCAAGGGACAGGGGGCATCCAGCGGGGGCTACAATGAGCAGTTCTTC
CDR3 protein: CASSFKGQGASSGGYNEQFF

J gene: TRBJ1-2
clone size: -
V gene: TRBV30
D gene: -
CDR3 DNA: TGTGCCTGGACCAGCGGACAGAACTATGGCTACACCTTC
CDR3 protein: CAWTSGQNYGYTF

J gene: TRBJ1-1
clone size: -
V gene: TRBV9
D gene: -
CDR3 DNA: TGTGCCAGCAGCCAACGACAGCTGAACACTGAAGCTTTCTTT
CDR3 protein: CASSQRQLNTEAFF